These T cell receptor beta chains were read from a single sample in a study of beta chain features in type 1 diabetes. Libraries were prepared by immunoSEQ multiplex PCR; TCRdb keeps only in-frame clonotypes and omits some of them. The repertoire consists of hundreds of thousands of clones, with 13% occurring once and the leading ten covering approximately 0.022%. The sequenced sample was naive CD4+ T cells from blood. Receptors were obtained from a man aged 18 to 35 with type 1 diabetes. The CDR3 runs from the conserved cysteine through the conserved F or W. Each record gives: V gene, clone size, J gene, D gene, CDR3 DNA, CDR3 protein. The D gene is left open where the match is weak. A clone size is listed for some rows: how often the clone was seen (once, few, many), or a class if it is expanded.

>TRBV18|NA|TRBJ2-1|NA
TGTGCCAGCTCACCGGCTACACCTCTGGGGGGTGAGCAGTTCTTC
CASSPATPLGGEQFF
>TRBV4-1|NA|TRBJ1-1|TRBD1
TGCGCCAGCCGAGGACAGGGGGACACTGAAGCTTTCTTT
CASRGQGDTEAFF
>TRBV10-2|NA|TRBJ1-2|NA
TGCGCCAGCAGCCTCGAGAAGGAAACCAACTATGGCTACACCTTC
CASSLEKETNYGYTF
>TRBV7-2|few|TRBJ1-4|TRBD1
TGTGCCAGCAGCTCTTGGACAGGGTTCGGTGAAAAACTGTTTTTT
CASSSWTGFGEKLFF
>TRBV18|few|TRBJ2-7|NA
TGTGCCAGCTCACCACCGGGGGACTACGAGCAGTACTTC
CASSPPGDYEQYF
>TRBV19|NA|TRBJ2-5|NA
TGTGCCAGTAGTCCTCCCGACCTGGGGGAGACCCAGTACTTC
CASSPPDLGETQYF
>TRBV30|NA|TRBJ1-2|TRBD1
TGTGCCTGGAGTGGAACAGGGGGCGTTAGCTATGGCTACACTTTC
CAWSGTGGVSYGYTF
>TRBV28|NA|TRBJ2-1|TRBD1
TGTGCCAGCAGTGGGGCCCAGGGGGACAATGAGCAGTTCTTC
CASSGAQGDNEQFF
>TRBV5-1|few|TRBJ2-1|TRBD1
TGCGCCAGCAGCGTGGGACAGTGGAGCTACAATGAGCAGTTCTTC
CASSVGQWSYNEQFF
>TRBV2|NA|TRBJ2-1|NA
TGTGCCAGCGGACGGGACTTCTCCTCCTACAATGAGCAGTTCTTC
CASGRDFSSYNEQFF
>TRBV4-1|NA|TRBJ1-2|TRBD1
TGCGCCAGCAGCCAAGATAGAATGACAGGGGATGGCTACACCTTC
CASSQDRMTGDGYTF
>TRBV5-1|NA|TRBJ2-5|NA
TGCGCCAGCAGCTTGGGACAAGTCCAAGAGACCCAGTACTTC
CASSLGQVQETQYF
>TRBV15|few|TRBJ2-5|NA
TGTGCCACCAGCAGACAAGGGCACAGAAAGACATCGACAGAGACCCAGTACTTC
CATSRQGHRKTSTETQYF
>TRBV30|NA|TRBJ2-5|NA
TGTGCCTGGAGTGTACACGAGACCCAGTACTTC
CAWSVHETQYF
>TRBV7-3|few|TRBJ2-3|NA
TGTGCCAGCAGCTTAGCGGGGCCCACAGATACGCAGTATTTT
CASSLAGPTDTQYF
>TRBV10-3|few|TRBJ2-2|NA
TGTGCCATCTGCGGGACACCTGACACCGGGGAGCTGTTTTTT
CAICGTPDTGELFF
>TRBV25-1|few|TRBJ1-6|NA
TGTGCCAGCAGTGAGTTGGGCCGGTTAGATAATTCACCCCTCCACTTT
CASSELGRLDNSPLHF
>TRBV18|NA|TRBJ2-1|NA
TGTGCCAGCTCACCCCTCGACGGCTGGGGCTCGGCGAATGAGCAGTTCTTC
CASSPLDGWGSANEQFF
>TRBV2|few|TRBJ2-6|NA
TGTGCCAGCAGTGACTCCATATCTGGGGCCAACGTCCTGACTTTC
CASSDSISGANVLTF
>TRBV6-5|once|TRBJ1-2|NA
TGTGCCAGCAGTTTAAGCACGAACGACTATGGCTACACCTTC
CASSLSTNDYGYTF
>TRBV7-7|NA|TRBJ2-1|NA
TGTGCCAGCAGCTTAAGGCCCCACAATGAGCAGTTCTTC
CASSLRPHNEQFF
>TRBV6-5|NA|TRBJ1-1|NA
TGTGCCAGCAGTTATCAGGGGAACACTGAAGCTTTCTTT
CASSYQGNTEAFF
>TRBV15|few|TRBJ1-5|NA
TGTGCCACCAGGCAGGGAATTAGCAATCAGCCCCAGCATTTT
CATRQGISNQPQHF
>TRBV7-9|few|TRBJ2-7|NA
TGTGCCAGCAGCTTAAGGTTAACTCAAATTTTCTACGAGCAGTACTTC
CASSLRLTQIFYEQYF
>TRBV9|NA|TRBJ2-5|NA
TGTGCCAGCAGCGTAGGGATAGGACGAGAGACCCAGTACTTC
CASSVGIGRETQYF
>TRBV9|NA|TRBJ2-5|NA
TGTGCCAGCAGCGTAGGGACTACCGAAGAGACCCAGTACTTC
CASSVGTTEETQYF
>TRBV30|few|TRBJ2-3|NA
TGTGCCTGGAGTAGGTGGGGAAGCACAGATACGCAGTATTTT
CAWSRWGSTDTQYF
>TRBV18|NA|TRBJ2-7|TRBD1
TGTGCCAGCTCGCCCGACAGGGTACAATCCTACGAGCAGTACTTC
CASSPDRVQSYEQYF
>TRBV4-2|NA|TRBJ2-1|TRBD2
TGTGCCAGCAGCCATGAACCAACTAGCGGGGGCGGCAATGAGCAGTTCTTC
CASSHEPTSGGGNEQFF
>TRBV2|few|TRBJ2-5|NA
TGTGCCAGCAGTGATTTTCCCGTCGGGACCCAGTACTTC
CASSDFPVGTQYF
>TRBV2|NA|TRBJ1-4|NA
TGTGCCAGAAGCACAGAAATAAATGAAAAACTGTTTTTT
CARSTEINEKLFF
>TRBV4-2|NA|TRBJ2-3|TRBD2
TGTGCCAGCAGCCAAGCGGGAGGGGCCAGCACAGATACGCAGTATTTT
CASSQAGGASTDTQYF
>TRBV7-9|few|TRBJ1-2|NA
TGTGCCAGCAGTGAAGGAACCTTCGATGGCTACACCTTC
CASSEGTFDGYTF
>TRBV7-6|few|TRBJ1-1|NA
TGTGCCAGCAGTGGGGCAGGATTTTACACTGAAGCTTTCTTT
CASSGAGFYTEAFF
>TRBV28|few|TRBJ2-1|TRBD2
TGTGCCAGCAGTCTTACTAGCGGCGGGCAGTTCTTC
CASSLTSGGQFF
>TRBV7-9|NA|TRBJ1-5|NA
TGTGCCAGCAGTCTTGGGAGGGAGCCCCAGCATTTT
CASSLGREPQHF
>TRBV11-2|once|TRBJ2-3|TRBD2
TGTGCCAGCAGCTTATTAGCGGGGGGAGAATCAGATACGCAGTATTTT
CASSLLAGGESDTQYF
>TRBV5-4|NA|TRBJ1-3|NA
TGTGCCAGCAGCCGCGACAGTTCTGGAAACACCATATATTTT
CASSRDSSGNTIYF
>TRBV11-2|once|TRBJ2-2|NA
TGTGCCAGCAGCTTAGCAGCAGCATTCAACACCGGGGAGCTGTTTTTT
CASSLAAAFNTGELFF
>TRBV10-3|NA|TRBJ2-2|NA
TGTGCCATCAGACAGGGAAGGGACGGGGAGCTGTTTTTT
CAIRQGRDGELFF
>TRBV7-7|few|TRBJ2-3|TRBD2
TGTGCCAGCAGCTTACAGGGAGGGGTCACAGATACGCAGTATTTT
CASSLQGGVTDTQYF
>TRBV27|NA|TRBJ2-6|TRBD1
TGTGCCAGCAGTTTAAAGGGCCGGACAGGGTGCTCTGGGGCCAACGTCCTGACTTTC
CASSLKGRTGCSGANVLTF
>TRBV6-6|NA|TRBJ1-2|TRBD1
TGTGCCTTTCGGGACAGCGATACTAACTATGGCTACACCTTC
CAFRDSDTNYGYTF